The T cell receptor (beta chain) under discussion was sequenced for a study of patients and donors after allogeneic stem cell transplantation. Germline-derived CDR1 and CDR2 are SGHTA and FQGNSA. CDR3 length: 15 residues. Trimming took 1 base from V and 2 from J, leaving 9 bases between them. TCRdb ran MiXCR on the RT-PCR reads and lists one entry per CDR3 protein. The sample has 10,000 to 13,000 distinct CDR3 sequences; roughly a fifth are singletons. This clonotype has a count of ten or more. The specimen was blood, either unsorted or a sorted T cell fraction (not recorded which). The chain couples TRBV7-2 to TRBJ1-3; a possible D gene is TRBD1 (5 bases). This receptor was identified in a human donor who was either an allogeneic HSCT recipient or a stem cell or donor lymphocyte infusion donor (not recorded which). It is not recorded whose cells these are; they may come from a transplant donor. In DNA form, the CDR3 reads TGTGCCAGCAGCTTAGACCCCAGGGCTGGAAACACCATATATTTT. Its protein product is CASSLDPRAGNTIYF. The full variable domain, its missing parts supplied by reference TRBV7-2 and TRBJ1-3, is GAGVSQSPSNKVTEKGKDVELRCDPISGHTALYWYRQSLGQGLEFLIYFQGNSAPDKSGLPSDRFSAERTGGSVSTLTIQRTQQEDSAVYLCASSLDPRAGNTIYFGEGSWLTVV.